These 10 T cell receptor beta chains came from one sample sequenced in a study of regulatory T cells in long-lasting Graves disease. HTBI primers from iRepertoire and Arm-PCR of CDR3 regions yielded the TCR beta libraries. TCRdb reprocessed the multiplex PCR reads with MiXCR, giving one entry per CDR3 protein. The profile shows approximately 230,000 distinct CDR3 sequences, around 20% of them singletons. Sample time point: newly diagnosed GD, antithyroid drugs for less than 3 months. The TCR library used RNA extracted from PBMCs. The sample in question was peripheral blood mononuclear cells (PBMCs), obtained at new diagnosis, from a patient treated with antithyroid drugs. The receptors were gathered from a female donor with Graves disease.

The table lists this clonotype with many counts. The chain carries TRBV28 and TRBJ1-1; weak D call: TRBD1 (6 bases). Trimming left V 5 bases short and J 7 bases short, with 20 bases between. The CDR3 runs 15 residues. Germline V lookup: CDR1 MDHEN, CDR2 SYDVKM. CDR3 region: CASSTPSGASLEAFF. The CDR3 coding sequence is TGTGCCAGCAGTACCCCGTCGGGGGCTTCCCTTGAAGCTTTCTTT.

The CDR3 coding sequence is TGTGCCAGTAGTATGTATGACGGGAGTGGCACCGGGGAGCTGTTTTTT. This gives the protein CASSMYDGSGTGELFF. The chain joins TRBV19 to TRBJ2-2; maybe TRBD2 (6 bases). V lost 3 bases and J 4 bases, leaving 15 bases between the germline ends. The germline V gene encodes CDR1 LNHDA and CDR2 SQIVND (reference sequence). The CDR3 runs 16 residues.

The chain couples TRBV20-1 to TRBJ2-5; 9 bases map to TRBD2. The CDR3 totals 15 residues. The ends lost 5 bases at V and 4 bases at J; junction bases unmatched: 11. Germline CDR1 is DFQATT and CDR2 is SNEGSKA (reference sequence). In DNA, the CDR3 is TGCAGTGCTCCTTCCGGCGGGAGGGCCGCAGAGACCCAGTACTTC. Translating gives CSAPSGGRAAETQYF.

This chain uses TRBV2 with TRBJ2-5; 10 bases are shared with TRBD2. Losses at the gene ends were 4 bases for V and 2 bases for J; bases not matched to a gene: 13. Per germline, CDR1 SNHLY and CDR2 FYNNEI. The CDR3 runs to 18 residues. In DNA form, the CDR3 reads TGTGCCAGCAGTGCCAACCCCGGGACTAGCGAAAAACAAGAGACCCAGTACTTC. Its translation: CASSANPGTSEKQETQYF.

Ten or more counts support this clonotype. CDR3 residues: CSATRGAGYQETQYF. The CDR3 coding sequence is TGCAGTGCGACTCGGGGGGCCGGGTACCAAGAGACCCAGTACTTC. The chain combines TRBV20-1 with TRBJ2-5; a possible D gene is TRBD2 (7 bases). Germline V CDR1 and CDR2: DFQATT, SNEGSKA (reference sequence). The CDR3 loop spans 15 amino acids. Trimming shortened V by 6 bases and J by 0 bases, and 17 bases separated the two germline ends.

This clonotype was counted ten times or more. The gene calls are TRBV30 and TRBJ2-7; 9 nucleotides align to TRBD1. Germline V gene sequence: CDR1 GTSNPN, CDR2 SVGIG (reference sequence). The junction had 9 bases not matched to a gene; V was cut back by 7 bases and J by 5 bases. The CDR3 extends over 13 amino acids. In DNA form, the CDR3 reads TGTGCCTCTGACAGGGGGACAAGGGACGAGCAGTACTTC. It yields the protein CASDRGTRDEQYF.

As to this clonotype: The junction and the germline gene differ at one end; a read error may be behind it. The chain links TRBV19 to TRBJ1-5; D remains unclear. The CDR3 consists of 16 residues. The germline V gene has CDR1 LNHDA and CDR2 SQIVND (reference sequence). The CDR3: CACSIERPYSNQPQHF. CDR3 nucleotides: TGTGCCTGTAGTATCGAGAGGCCTTATAGCAATCAGCCCCAGCATTTT. Looking up the rest from reference TRBV19 and TRBJ1-5 gives the full variable domain: DGGITQSPKYLFRKEGQNVTLSCEQNLNHDAMYWYRQDPGQGLRLIYYSQIVNDFQKGDIAEGYSVSREKKESFPLTVTSAQKNPTAFYLCACSIERPYSNQPQHFGDGTRLSIL.

This clonotype appeared many times. The V call is TRBV29-1, the J call TRBJ1-2, with 8 bases that match TRBD1. Germline CDR1 reads SQVTM; CDR2 reads ANQGSEA. The CDR3 is 17 amino acids. The J segment lost 0 bases and the V segment lost 6 bases, leaving 15 bases of the junction unmatched. This chain's CDR3 is CSVILETGDVSNYGYTF. The CDR3 coding sequence is TGCAGCGTAATTTTAGAGACAGGGGATGTGTCTAACTATGGCTACACCTTC.

The table lists this clonotype with many counts. Germline and junction disagree at one end, which may indicate a read error. The rearrangement joins TRBV6-2 or TRBV6-3 to TRBJ1-5; weak D call: TRBD1 (5 bases). This CDR3 comprises 16 residues. Germline CDR1 is MNHEY and CDR2 is SVGEGT. The CDR3 sequence: CTSSTSEWGSNQPQHF. DNA for the CDR3: TGTACCAGCAGTACCTCGGAATGGGGGAGCAATCAGCCCCAGCATTTT.

The CDR3 is CATRGGVAGGEQFF. DNA for the CDR3: TGTGCCACCCGGGGGGGAGTAGCGGGAGGTGAGCAGTTCTTC. The V and J genes are TRBV15 and TRBJ2-1, with 10 bases lining up with TRBD2. The junction had 10 bases not matched to a gene; V was cut back by 8 bases and J by 9 bases. This CDR3 has 14 residues. Germline values: CDR1 LNHNV, CDR2 YYDKDF (reference sequence).